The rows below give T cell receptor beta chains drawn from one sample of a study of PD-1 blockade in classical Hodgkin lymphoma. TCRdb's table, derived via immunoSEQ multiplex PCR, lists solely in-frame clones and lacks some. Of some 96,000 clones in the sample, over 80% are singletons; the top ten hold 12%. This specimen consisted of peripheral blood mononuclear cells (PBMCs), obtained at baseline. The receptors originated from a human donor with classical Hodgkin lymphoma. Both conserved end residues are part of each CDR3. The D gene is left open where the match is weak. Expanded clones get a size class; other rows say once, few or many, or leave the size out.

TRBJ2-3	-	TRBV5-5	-	CASSLGPSRDTQYF	TGTGCCAGCAGCTTGGGACCTAGTAGGGATACGCAGTATTTT
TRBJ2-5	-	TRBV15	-	CATSRGSQGGETQYF	TGTGCCACCAGCAGAGGCTCACAGGGCGGGGAGACCCAGTACTTC
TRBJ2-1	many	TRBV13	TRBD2	CASSQTLAGRAHRDEQFF	TGTGCCAGCAGCCAAACTCTAGCGGGAAGGGCTCACCGCGATGAGCAGTTCTTC
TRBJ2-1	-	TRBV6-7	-	CASIQRTGESNEQFF	TGTGCCAGCATCCAAAGGACGGGAGAATCCAATGAGCAGTTCTTC
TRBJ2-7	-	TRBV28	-	CASSLRYEQYF	TGTGCCAGCAGTTTAAGGTACGAGCAGTACTTC
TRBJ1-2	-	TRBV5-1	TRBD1	CASSLEGQVYGYTF	TGCGCCAGCAGCTTGGAGGGACAGGTCTATGGCTACACCTTC
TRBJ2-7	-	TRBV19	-	CASSPGGHSYEQYF	TGTGCCAGTAGCCCCGGGGGACACTCCTACGAGCAGTACTTC
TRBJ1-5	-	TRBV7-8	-	CASSLRGMNQPQHF	TGTGCCAGCAGCTTACGGGGTATGAATCAGCCCCAGCATTTT
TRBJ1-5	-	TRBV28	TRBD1	CASRGTGEPQHF	TGTGCCAGCAGGGGGACAGGCGAGCCCCAGCATTTT
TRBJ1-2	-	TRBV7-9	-	CASSLSRDIYSQYGYTF	TGTGCCAGCAGCTTATCCCGGGACATCTACTCTCAGTATGGCTACACCTTC
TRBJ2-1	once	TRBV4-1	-	CASRESSYNEQFF	TGCGCCAGCAGGGAGAGCTCCTACAATGAGCAGTTCTTC
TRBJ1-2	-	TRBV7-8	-	CASSPPLGGYTF	TGTGCCAGCAGCCCCCCGCTGGGGGGCTACACCTTC
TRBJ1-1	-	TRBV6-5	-	CASRGMDGAEAFF	TGTGCCAGCAGGGGGATGGACGGAGCAGAAGCTTTCTTT
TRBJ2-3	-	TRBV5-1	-	CASSPRSRGTDTQYF	TGCGCCAGCAGCCCTCGGTCCCGAGGCACAGATACGCAGTATTTT
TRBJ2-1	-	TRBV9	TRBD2	CASSGRLAGYNEQFF	TGTGCCAGCAGCGGCCGACTAGCGGGATACAATGAGCAGTTCTTC
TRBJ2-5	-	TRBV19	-	CASSIGGLATQYF	TGTGCCAGTAGTATCGGGGGACTGGCGACCCAGTACTTC
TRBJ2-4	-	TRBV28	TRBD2	CASSLSGLAVGNIQYF	TGTGCCAGCAGTTTATCCGGACTAGCAGTAGGGAACATTCAGTACTTC
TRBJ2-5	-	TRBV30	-	CAWSVLETQYF	TGTGCCTGGAGTGTACTAGAGACCCAGTACTTC
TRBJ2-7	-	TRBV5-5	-	CASTPRQAPNYEQYF	TGTGCCAGCACCCCCCGACAGGCCCCTAACTACGAGCAGTACTTC
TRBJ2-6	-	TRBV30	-	CAWSESANVLTF	TGTGCCTGGAGTGAATCAGCCAACGTCCTGACTTTC
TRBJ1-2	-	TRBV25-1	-	CASTPNQGPNYGYTF	TGTGCCAGCACCCCTAATCAGGGTCCTAACTATGGCTACACCTTC
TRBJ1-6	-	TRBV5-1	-	CASSLGIGQTANSPLHF	TGCGCCAGCAGCTTGGGTATTGGACAGACCGCTAATTCACCCCTCCACTTT
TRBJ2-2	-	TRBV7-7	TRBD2	CASSPGLADTGELFF	TGTGCCAGCAGCCCCGGACTAGCGGACACCGGGGAGCTGTTTTTT
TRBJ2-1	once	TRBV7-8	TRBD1	CASSSSRDSRIRNEQFF	TGTGCCAGCAGCTCGTCGAGGGACAGTCGTATTCGGAATGAGCAGTTCTTC
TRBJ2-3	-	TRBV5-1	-	CASSLPQRVSTDTQYF	TGCGCCAGCAGCTTGCCCCAGCGGGTGAGCACAGATACGCAGTATTTT
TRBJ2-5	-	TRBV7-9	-	CASGPYQETQYF	TGTGCCAGTGGCCCCTACCAAGAGACCCAGTACTTC
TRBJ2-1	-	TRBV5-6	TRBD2	CASSLSPAGVGNEQFF	TGTGCCAGCAGCTTGAGCCCAGCGGGAGTTGGCAATGAGCAGTTCTTC
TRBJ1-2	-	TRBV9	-	CASSVGSGVGYTF	TGTGCCAGCAGCGTAGGCTCGGGGGTTGGCTACACCTTC
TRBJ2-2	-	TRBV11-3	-	CASSLGGSTGELFF	TGTGCCAGCAGCTTAGGGGGGAGCACCGGGGAGCTGTTTTTT
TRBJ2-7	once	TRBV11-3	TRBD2	CASSLGGPSGYEQYF	TGTGCCAGCAGCTTGGGGGGTCCTAGCGGCTACGAGCAGTACTTC
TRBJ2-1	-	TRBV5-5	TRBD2	CASSLRLAGTYNEQFF	TGTGCCAGCAGCTTGCGGCTAGCGGGAACCTACAATGAGCAGTTCTTC
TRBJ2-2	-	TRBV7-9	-	CASRANTGELFF	TGTGCCAGCAGAGCGAACACCGGGGAGCTGTTTTTT
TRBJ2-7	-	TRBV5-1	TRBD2	CASSPGGATPYEQYF	TGCGCCAGCAGCCCCGGGGGGGCGACTCCCTACGAGCAGTACTTC